The 31 T cell receptor beta chains reported below all come from one sample, sequenced in a study of blood T cell repertoires in COVID-19. The assay was immunoSEQ multiplex PCR, and TCRdb's table has in-frame clones only and misses some. The sample has about 200,000 clones; 70% to 85% are singletons. What was sequenced was peripheral blood. These receptor sequences come from a human donor with acute or convalescent COVID-19. The donor label of this sample is uncertain.

The V call is TRBV2, the J call TRBJ2-6; no reliable D call. CDR1 is SNHLY, CDR2 FYNNEI, per germline. Trimming stripped 4 bases from V and 0 bases from J, with 13 bases between. CDR3 length equals 17 residues. The CDR3 is CASSVHSPNSGANVLTF. The CDR3 DNA sequence: TGTGCCAGCAGTGTCCACAGTCCCAACTCTGGGGCCAACGTCCTGACTTTC.

This chain connects TRBV30 to TRBJ1-4; unclear D gene. The length of the CDR3 is 14 residues. Trimming cost V 1 base and J 0 bases, with 6 bases left between them. Germline V CDR1 and CDR2: GTSNPN, SVGIG (reference sequence). The CDR3 DNA reads TGTGCCTGGAGTGGTAGTGCAACTAATGAAAAACTGTTTTTT. Translating gives CAWSGSATNEKLFF.

The J gene is TRBJ1-1, the V gene TRBV30; tentatively, D is TRBD1 (6 bases). V lost 2 bases and J lost 4, with 17 bases in between. The length of the CDR3 is 15 residues. Germline V gives CDR1 GTSNPN, CDR2 SVGIG (reference sequence). This chain's CDR3 is CAWSKGLTGLTEAFF. The DNA of the CDR3 is TGTGCCTGGAGTAAGGGGTTAACAGGGCTCACTGAAGCTTTCTTT. Full variable domain (missing parts from reference TRBV30 and TRBJ1-1): SQTIHQWPATLVQPVGSPLSLECTVEGTSNPNLYWYRQAAGRGLQLLFYSVGIGQISSEVPQNLSASRPQDRQFILSSKKLLLSDSGFYLCAWSKGLTGLTEAFFGQGTRLTVV.

The rearrangement uses TRBV7-2 and TRBJ2-7, with TRBD2 identical over 7 bases. The length of the CDR3 is 17 residues. Germline-derived CDR1 and CDR2 are SGHTA and FQGNSA. V was pared by 3 bases and J by 2 bases, with 13 bases of the junction left unmatched. This CDR3 is CASSFRVGGGFTYEQYF. Here the CDR3 DNA reads TGTGCCAGCAGCTTCCGGGTGGGCGGGGGATTCACCTACGAGCAGTACTTC.

The chain links TRBV19 to TRBJ1-2; 7 bases are shared with TRBD1. CDR3 length: 16 amino acids. Trimming cost V 5 bases and J 2 bases; bases outside gene matches: 11. From germline, CDR1 is LNHDA and CDR2 SQIVND (reference sequence). The CDR3 region has the DNA TGTGCCAGTAGTCCAGCCGGGACAGTAGACAACTATGGCTACACCTTC. Translating it yields CASSPAGTVDNYGYTF.

The chain uses TRBV29-1 and TRBJ2-3; D perhaps matches TRBD1 (5 bases). The V end was cut by 4 bases, the J end by 2 bases, with 10 bases between. The germline gives CDR1 SQVTM, CDR2 ANQGSEA. This CDR3 is built from 13 residues. CDR3 DNA sequence: TGCAGCGTTGCCCAGGGAATCACAGATACGCAGTATTTT. Protein sequence: CSVAQGITDTQYF.

The chain couples TRBV5-8 to TRBJ2-1; TRBD2 aligns across 15 bases. The CDR3 length is 17 residues. V dropped 0 bases and J dropped 7; count of bases not matched to a gene: 5. Germline CDR1 and CDR2: SGHTS and YDEGEE. The CDR3 sequence: CASSLGTSGRASNEQFF. CDR3 in DNA: TGTGCCAGCAGCTTGGGGACTAGCGGGAGGGCCTCAAATGAGCAGTTCTTC.

V and J are TRBV7-8 and TRBJ1-6, with D possibly matching TRBD1 (5 bases). Germline values: CDR1 SGHVS, CDR2 FQNEAQ. The CDR3 runs 16 residues. V shed 3 bases and J shed 5 bases, with 14 bases lying between them. The CDR3 region has the DNA TGTGCCAGCAGCTTCAGTCAGGGCCGGGATAATTCACCCCTCCACTTT. It codes for CASSFSQGRDNSPLHF.

This clone occurred once. This chain uses TRBV10-3 with TRBJ1-5; possibly TRBD1 for D (5 bases). The CDR3 length is 13 residues. The V end was cut by 6 bases, the J end by 4 bases, with 10 bases between. Germline CDR1 ENHRY, CDR2 SYGVKD. CDR3 sequence: CAIRSQGNQPQHF. Written as DNA, the CDR3 is TGTGCCATCAGGTCCCAGGGAAATCAGCCCCAGCATTTT.

CDR3 DNA: TGTGCCAGCACGCTAGCGGGGAGAGATACGCAGTATTTT. It encodes CASTLAGRDTQYF. The V call is TRBV6-5, the J call TRBJ2-3, with TRBD2 matching over 9 bases. Germline CDR1 reads MNHEY; CDR2 reads SVGAGI. CDR3 length equals 13 residues. Unmatched junction bases numbered 4, after V lost 7 bases and J lost 5 bases.

V gene TRBV6-2 or TRBV6-3 combines with J gene TRBJ2-7; no firm D call. This CDR3 has 17 residues. The V end lost 4 bases, the J end lost 2 bases, and 21 bases lay between the germline ends. Germline loops: CDR1 MNHEY, CDR2 SVGEGT. CDR3 region: CASSSILQVPLPYEQYF. CDR3 nucleotides: TGTGCCAGCAGTTCCATCCTCCAGGTGCCTCTCCCCTACGAGCAGTACTTC.

This chain links TRBV7-9 with TRBJ1-1, with D possibly being TRBD1 (5 bases). Germline CDR1 is SEHNR and CDR2 is FQNEAQ (reference sequence). Trimming cost V 1 base and J 7 bases, with 13 bases left between them. This CDR3 contains 14 residues. The CDR3 DNA follows: TGTGCCAGCAGCTTAGTGGCGGGGCGCGGTGAAGCTTTCTTT. Translation: CASSLVAGRGEAFF.

The chain has TRBV11-2 and TRBJ2-3; tentatively, D is TRBD2 (5 bases). The CDR3 runs to 13 residues. CDR1 is SGHAT and CDR2 is FQNNGV in the germline V gene. The ends were cut back, 3 bases at V and 4 bases at J, with 8 bases in the middle. Written as DNA, the CDR3 is TGTGCCAGCAGCTTCCGGACTGCAGATACGCAGTATTTT. It encodes CASSFRTADTQYF.

As concerns this clone: Other DNA sequences in the same sample also yield this CDR3. This sequence joins TRBV6-5 and TRBJ1-1; maybe TRBD1 (5 bases). V dropped 2 bases and J dropped 5 bases, with 12 bases sitting between them. Per germline, CDR1 MNHEY and CDR2 SVGAGI. This CDR3 spans 14 amino acids. The CDR3 is CASSYRGRGTEAFF. CDR3 in DNA: TGTGCCAGCAGTTACCGGGGGAGAGGTACTGAAGCTTTCTTT.

This clone appeared a single time. V gene TRBV7-2 combines with J gene TRBJ2-2; 12 bases are a match to TRBD2. The trim removed 2 bases at V and 7 bases at J, leaving 2 bases unmatched. The CDR3 runs 15 residues. Per the germline V gene, CDR1 is SGHTA and CDR2 is FQGNSA. CDR3 amino acids: CASSLWTSGVGELFF. CDR3 nucleotide sequence: TGTGCCAGCAGCTTATGGACTAGCGGGGTCGGGGAGCTGTTTTTT.

The chain links TRBV9 to TRBJ1-1, with D possibly TRBD1 on 5 matching bases. The CDR3 runs 14 residues. Germline V gene lookup returns CDR1 SGDLS and CDR2 YYNGEE. V was trimmed by 2 bases and J by 5 bases, leaving 13 bases between them. CDR3 region: CASSVQGSRTEAFF. The CDR3 DNA is TGTGCCAGCAGCGTGCAGGGTTCTCGGACTGAAGCTTTCTTT.

The CDR3 loop reads CSSTLGTGETETQYF. The CDR3 DNA reads TGCAGCTCCACCCTTGGGACAGGGGAGACGGAGACCCAGTACTTC. This chain links TRBV29-1 with TRBJ2-5, with 10 nucleotides matching TRBD1. J gave up 5 bases and V 8 bases, and 14 bases lay outside the gene matches. Germline CDR1 is SQVTM and CDR2 is ANQGSEA. The CDR3 runs 15 residues.

This clone was seen only a few times. Other DNA sequences in this specimen translate into the identical CDR3. This rearrangement joins TRBV28 to TRBJ1-1, with TRBD1 matching 7 bases. This CDR3 spans 14 amino acids. The J segment lost 6 bases and the V segment lost 6 bases, leaving 10 bases of the junction unmatched. CDR1 is MDHEN, CDR2 SYDVKM, per germline. In nucleotides, the CDR3 is TGTGCCAGCAGCCTAGGCGACAGGGCCCCTGAAGCTTTCTTT. It encodes CASSLGDRAPEAFF.

Of note for this clone: The same CDR3 arises from other DNA sequences in this sample as well. V gene TRBV12-3 or TRBV12-4 combines with J gene TRBJ2-1; possibly TRBD2 for D (5 bases). V was pared by 2 bases and J by 7 bases, with 6 bases between. CDR3 length: 12 amino acids. CDR3 nucleotides: TGTGCCAGCAGTTTAAGCGGAAATGAGCAGTTCTTC. Amino acid sequence: CASSLSGNEQFF.

The chain's CDR3 is CASFGTNSNIQYF. CDR3 DNA sequence: TGTGCCAGCTTCGGGACAAACAGTAACATTCAGTACTTC. The rearrangement links TRBV3-1 (or the pseudogene TRBV3-2) to TRBJ2-4; tentatively, D is TRBD1 (6 bases). The CDR3 is made up of 13 amino acids. Germline CDR1 LGHDT, CDR2 YNNKEL (reference sequence). V shed 8 bases and J shed 7 bases, with 15 bases lying between them.

This clone was seen just once. This rearrangement joins TRBV5-1 to TRBJ2-3, with 7 bases aligning to TRBD2. Germline-derived CDR1 and CDR2 are SGHRS and YFSETQ. Germline trimming cut 2 bases from V and 5 bases from J; bases unmatched to any gene: 11. This CDR3 contains 16 residues. CDR3 in DNA: TGCGCCAGCAGCTTAGAGGGAGGGCCTGTGGGAGATACGCAGTATTTT. Translating it yields CASSLEGGPVGDTQYF.

This chain joins TRBV5-6 and TRBJ1-5, with D possibly TRBD1 on 5 matching bases. The germline V and J ends were trimmed by 3 bases and 1 base, with 17 bases remaining between them. Germline-derived CDR1 and CDR2 are SGHDT and YYEEEE. The CDR3 contains 17 residues. The DNA of the CDR3 is TGTGCCAGCAGCTCCAGGTCAGGGTGGCTAAGCAATCAGCCCCAGCATTTT. Residues: CASSSRSGWLSNQPQHF.

The chain joins TRBV19 to TRBJ2-3; TRBD1 might be the D (6 bases). V lost 5 bases, J lost 0 bases, and 12 bases lay in between. This CDR3 is built from 15 residues. Looked up from germline, CDR1 is LNHDA and CDR2 is SQIVND (reference sequence). Written as DNA, the CDR3 is TGTGCCAGTAGTCAAGACAGGCGTAGCACAGATACGCAGTATTTT. This translates into CASSQDRRSTDTQYF.

The rearrangement links TRBV9 to TRBJ1-1; 7 bases agree with TRBD1. The CDR3 has 15 amino acids. J lost 3 bases, V lost 2 bases, and 7 bases had no gene match. The germline CDR1 and CDR2 sequences are SGDLS and YYNGEE. CDR3 DNA: TGTGCCAGCAGCGTCGTGGGCAGGGGGGACACTGAAGCTTTCTTT. Amino acids: CASSVVGRGDTEAFF.

The table lists this clone with a few counts. The chain combines TRBV24-1 with TRBJ2-1; possibly TRBD1 for D (6 bases). The CDR3 runs to 14 residues. The V gene's germline CDR1 is KGHDR and CDR2 SFDVKD. V lost 5 bases and J lost 2, with 9 bases in between. The CDR3: CATSAGTPYNEQFF. The CDR3 nucleotides read TGTGCCACCAGTGCCGGGACACCCTACAATGAGCAGTTCTTC.

This clone has only one observation. The CDR3 spells CASSQLAGAGETQYF. CDR3 sequence (DNA): TGTGCCAGCAGCCAACTAGCGGGAGCGGGGGAGACCCAGTACTTC. The rearrangement links TRBV3-1 (or the pseudogene TRBV3-2) to TRBJ2-5, with 10 positions matching TRBD2. The ends lost 2 bases at V and 5 bases at J; junction bases unmatched: 5. The germline gives CDR1 LGHDT, CDR2 YNNKEL (reference sequence). CDR3 length: 15 residues.

This clone occurred a few times. CDR3 nucleotides: TGTGCCAGCAGCCAAGATAGGGACAGCTCCTATAATTCACCCCTCCACTTT. This gives the protein CASSQDRDSSYNSPLHF. This chain uses TRBV4-2 with TRBJ1-6; 7 bases agree with TRBD1. V was pared by 0 bases and J by 0 bases, with 2 bases of the junction left unmatched. The CDR3 runs 17 residues. Germline CDR1 and CDR2: LGHNA and YNFKEQ.

V gene TRBV18 combines with J gene TRBJ2-7; 9 positions agree with TRBD1. Germline CDR1 is KGHSH and CDR2 is LQKENI. This CDR3 is 14 amino acids long. The V gene end was trimmed by 2 bases and the J gene end by 5 bases; junction bases not matched to a gene: 4. The CDR3 reads CASSPIQGANEQYF. CDR3 coding DNA: TGTGCCAGCTCACCAATACAGGGGGCGAACGAGCAGTACTTC.

This clone came up a few times. This chain uses TRBV7-2 with TRBJ1-5, with 7 bases that match TRBD1. Germline lookup yields CDR1 SGHTA and CDR2 FQGNSA. J gave up 7 bases and V 3 bases, and 6 bases lay outside the gene matches. The CDR3 contains 14 residues. CDR3 DNA sequence: TGTGCCAGCAGCTTTGGACAGGCGGCGCAGCCCCAGCATTTT. Protein product: CASSFGQAAQPQHF.

The chain combines TRBV28 with TRBJ2-1, with D tentatively TRBD2 (5 bases). The V end was cut by 7 bases, the J end by 9 bases, with 16 bases between. Germline CDR1 reads MDHEN; CDR2 reads SYDVKM. CDR3 size: 13 residues. The DNA for the CDR3 is TGTGCCAGCATCCCGAGGTTGGCGGGTGAGCAGTTCTTC. Translation gives CASIPRLAGEQFF.

This clone was found once. The chain employs TRBV30 and TRBJ2-1; 9 bases align to TRBD2. The CDR3 has 17 amino acids. With 3 bases clipped from V and 7 bases from J, the junction kept 16 bases outside the gene matches. Germline values: CDR1 GTSNPN, CDR2 SVGIG (reference sequence). The CDR3 bases are TGTGCCTGGAGAACCCTCCCGACGGCGGGAGGGCCTAATGAGCAGTTCTTC. Encoded protein: CAWRTLPTAGGPNEQFF. Looking up the rest from reference TRBV30 and TRBJ2-1 gives the full variable domain: SQTIHQWPATLVQPVGSPLSLECTVEGTSNPNLYWYRQAAGRGLQLLFYSVGIGQISSEVPQNLSASRPQDRQFILSSKKLLLSDSGFYLCAWRTLPTAGGPNEQFFGPGTRLTVL.